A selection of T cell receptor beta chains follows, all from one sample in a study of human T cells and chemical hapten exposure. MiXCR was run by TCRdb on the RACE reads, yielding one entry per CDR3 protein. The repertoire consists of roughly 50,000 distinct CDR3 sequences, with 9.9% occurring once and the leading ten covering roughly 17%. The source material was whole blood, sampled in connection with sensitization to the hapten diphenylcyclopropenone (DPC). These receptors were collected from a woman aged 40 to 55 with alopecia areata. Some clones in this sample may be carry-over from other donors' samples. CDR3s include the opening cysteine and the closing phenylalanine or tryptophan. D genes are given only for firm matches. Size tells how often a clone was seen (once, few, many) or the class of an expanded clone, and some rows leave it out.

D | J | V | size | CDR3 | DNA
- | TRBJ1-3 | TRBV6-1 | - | CASRITGSGNTIYF | TGTGCCAGCAGAATTACAGGGTCTGGAAACACCATATATTTT
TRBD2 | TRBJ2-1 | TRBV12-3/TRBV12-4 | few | CASSLGLAGATLRNEQFF | TGTGCCAGCAGTTTAGGGCTAGCGGGGGCCACATTGAGGAATGAGCAGTTCTTC
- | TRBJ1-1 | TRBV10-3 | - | CAISESMNTEAFF | TGTGCCATCAGTGAGAGCATGAACACTGAAGCTTTCTTT
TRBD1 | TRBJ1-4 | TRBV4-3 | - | CASSRTDIQGRDEKLFF | TGCGCCAGCAGCCGAACCGATATACAGGGGCGGGATGAAAAACTGTTTTTT
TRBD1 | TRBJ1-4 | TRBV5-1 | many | CASRDRPSEKLFF | TGCGCCAGCAGGGACAGGCCGAGTGAAAAACTGTTTTTT
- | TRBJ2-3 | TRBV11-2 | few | CASSFFASPDTQYF | TGTGCCAGCAGCTTTTTTGCGAGCCCAGATACGCAGTATTTT
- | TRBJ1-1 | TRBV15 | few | CATAGIRNTEAFF | TGTGCCACCGCAGGGATAAGAAACACTGAAGCTTTCTTT
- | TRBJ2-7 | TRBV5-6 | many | CASSPYGPRVSDEQYF | TGTGCCAGCAGCCCATACGGACCCAGGGTGAGCGACGAGCAGTACTTC
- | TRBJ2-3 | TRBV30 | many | CAWSVGRGSTDTQYF | TGTGCCTGGAGTGTAGGTAGAGGCAGCACAGATACGCAGTATTTT
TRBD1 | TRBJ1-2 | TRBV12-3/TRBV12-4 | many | CASSLRGGTAIYGYTF | TGTGCCAGCAGTTTGCGAGGGGGGACAGCAATCTATGGCTACACCTTC
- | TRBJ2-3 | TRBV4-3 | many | CASSQRRHTDTQYF | TGCGCCAGCAGCCAAAGGAGACACACAGATACGCAGTATTTT
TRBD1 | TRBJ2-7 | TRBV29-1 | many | CSVEGPVGQGAPYEQYF | TGCAGCGTTGAAGGCCCAGTGGGACAGGGGGCCCCCTACGAGCAGTACTTC
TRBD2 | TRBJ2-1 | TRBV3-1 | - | CASSQGWSGGPGLEQFF | TGTGCCAGCAGCCAAGGATGGAGCGGGGGGCCCGGCCTCGAGCAGTTCTTC
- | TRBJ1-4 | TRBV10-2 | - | CASSLQATNEKLFF | TGCGCCAGCAGTCTCCAGGCAACTAATGAAAAACTGTTTTTT
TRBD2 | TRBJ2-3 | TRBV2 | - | CASRPPGLAGSASTDTQYF | TGTGCCAGCAGACCGCCGGGACTAGCGGGGTCCGCTAGCACAGATACGCAGTATTTT
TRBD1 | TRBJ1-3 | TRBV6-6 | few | CASSFFMTGEISGNTIYF | TGTGCCAGCAGTTTTTTTATGACAGGGGAGATTTCAGGAAACACCATATATTTT
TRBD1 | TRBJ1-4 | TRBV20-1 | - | CSASRRQGNNEKLFF | TGCAGTGCTAGCCGACGACAGGGGAATAATGAAAAACTGTTTTTT
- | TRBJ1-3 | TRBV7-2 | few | CASSLVGGRDTIYF | TGTGCCAGCAGCTTAGTTGGCGGCCGGGACACCATATATTTT
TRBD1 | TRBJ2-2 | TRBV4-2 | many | CASSQDVTRGTGELFF | TGTGCCAGCAGCCAAGACGTTACCAGGGGGACCGGGGAGCTGTTTTTT
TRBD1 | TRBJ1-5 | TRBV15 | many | CATSRTGPQPQHF | TGTGCCACCAGCAGGACAGGGCCGCAGCCCCAGCATTTT
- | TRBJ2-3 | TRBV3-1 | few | CASSPAGGTDTQYF | TGTGCCAGCAGCCCAGCAGGTGGCACAGATACGCAGTATTTT
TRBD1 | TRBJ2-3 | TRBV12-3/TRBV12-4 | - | CASQDRGPTDTQYF | TGTGCCTCTCAGGACAGGGGGCCCACAGATACGCAGTATTTT
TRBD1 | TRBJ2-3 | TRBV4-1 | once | CASSQGQGEDTQYF | TGCGCCAGCAGCCAAGGCCAGGGGGAAGATACGCAGTATTTT
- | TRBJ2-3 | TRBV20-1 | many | CSALGVGKGADTQYF | TGCAGTGCGCTAGGGGTAGGAAAAGGTGCAGATACGCAGTATTTT
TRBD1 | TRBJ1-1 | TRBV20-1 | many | CSASTGARNTEAFF | TGCAGTGCTAGCACAGGGGCCCGGAACACTGAAGCTTTCTTT
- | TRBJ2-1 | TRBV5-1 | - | CASSLEGTPYNEQFF | TGCGCCAGCAGCTTGGAGGGGACGCCTTACAATGAGCAGTTCTTC